This is a list of T cell receptor beta chains from one sample in a study of blood T cell repertoires in COVID-19. Sequencing was performed with immunoSEQ multiplex PCR; in TCRdb, only in-frame clones are kept and a portion is missing. Here the sample spans 75,000 or so clones, roughly 85% being singletons. The specimen sequenced was peripheral blood. The receptors stem from a woman aged 80 or older with active or convalescent COVID-19. Both conserved end residues are part of each CDR3. A D gene is named only where the DNA matches it firmly. Clone size is stated in some rows and not others, as once, few, many or a class when expanded.

V gene: TRBV4-3; D gene: TRBD1; J gene: TRBJ1-2; clone size: once; CDR3 DNA: TGCGCCAGCAGCCACTCACAGGGGGAAGGTTATGGCTACACCTTC; CDR3 protein: CASSHSQGEGYGYTF
V gene: TRBV6-5; D gene: -; J gene: TRBJ1-5; clone size: once; CDR3 DNA: TGTGCCAGCACTCCGGGGGGGGGCGGTCAGCCCCAGCATTTT; CDR3 protein: CASTPGGGGQPQHF
V gene: TRBV2; D gene: -; J gene: TRBJ1-3; clone size: -; CDR3 DNA: TGTGCCAGCAGTGAAATGACAGGATCGACTGGAAACACCATATATTTT; CDR3 protein: CASSEMTGSTGNTIYF
V gene: TRBV7-2; D gene: -; J gene: TRBJ2-2; clone size: -; CDR3 DNA: TGTGCCAGCAGCCAGGTGGGGAACAGGGTGTGGGACACCGGGGAGCTGTTTTTT; CDR3 protein: CASSQVGNRVWDTGELFF
V gene: TRBV5-6; D gene: TRBD1; J gene: TRBJ1-1; clone size: -; CDR3 DNA: TGTGCCAGCAGCTTGGTAGGGGGCCTGGAGACTGAAGCTTTCTTT; CDR3 protein: CASSLVGGLETEAFF
V gene: TRBV19; D gene: -; J gene: TRBJ1-1; clone size: -; CDR3 DNA: TGTGCCAGTAGACCGAAGGGGTACACTGAAGCTTTCTTT; CDR3 protein: CASRPKGYTEAFF
V gene: TRBV3-1/TRBV3-2; D gene: -; J gene: TRBJ2-4; clone size: -; CDR3 DNA: TGTGCCAGCAGCCAATGGGACTCAGAAAACATTCAGTACTTC; CDR3 protein: CASSQWDSENIQYF
V gene: TRBV6-5; D gene: -; J gene: TRBJ2-7; clone size: -; CDR3 DNA: TGTGCCAGCAGTTACCGGTCGACCAGAGGGTTCTACGAGCAGTACTTC; CDR3 protein: CASSYRSTRGFYEQYF
V gene: TRBV28; D gene: -; J gene: TRBJ1-1; clone size: once; CDR3 DNA: TGTGCCAGCAGTTTAACGGTAGTCTCTGAAGCTTTCTTT; CDR3 protein: CASSLTVVSEAFF
V gene: TRBV14; D gene: -; J gene: TRBJ1-4; clone size: -; CDR3 DNA: TGTGCCAGCAGCCAAGATATAGGACGGAGGGCTGAAAAACTGTTTTTT; CDR3 protein: CASSQDIGRRAEKLFF
V gene: TRBV4-1; D gene: TRBD2; J gene: TRBJ2-1; clone size: -; CDR3 DNA: TGCGCCAGCAGCCAAGGAGGATCTGGCGGGGGGTCCTACAATGAGCAGTTCTTC; CDR3 protein: CASSQGGSGGGSYNEQFF
V gene: TRBV5-3; D gene: TRBD2; J gene: TRBJ2-2; clone size: -; CDR3 DNA: TGTGCCAGACCCGTCCCGGGACTAGCGACCGGGGAGCTGTTTTTT; CDR3 protein: CARPVPGLATGELFF
V gene: TRBV18; D gene: TRBD2; J gene: TRBJ2-2; clone size: -; CDR3 DNA: TGTGCCAGCTCACCACCTCTCGGCAGTAGCGGGAGGACCGGGGAGCTGTTTTTT; CDR3 protein: CASSPPLGSSGRTGELFF
V gene: TRBV29-1; D gene: -; J gene: TRBJ2-5; clone size: -; CDR3 DNA: TGCAGCGTTTGGAGGGGGCAGCAAGAGACCCAGTACTTC; CDR3 protein: CSVWRGQQETQYF
V gene: TRBV3-1/TRBV3-2; D gene: -; J gene: TRBJ2-3; clone size: -; CDR3 DNA: TGTGCCAGCGCGCGACACGGGGGCACAGATACGCAGTATTTT; CDR3 protein: CASARHGGTDTQYF
V gene: TRBV6-2/TRBV6-3; D gene: TRBD2; J gene: TRBJ2-2; clone size: many; CDR3 DNA: TGTGCCAGCAGCTCGGGGGGGGACACCGGGGAGCTGTTTTTT; CDR3 protein: CASSSGGDTGELFF
V gene: TRBV6-2/TRBV6-3; D gene: -; J gene: TRBJ2-3; clone size: -; CDR3 DNA: TGTGCCAGCAGTTACTTTTTGGCTACGCAGTATTTT; CDR3 protein: CASSYFLATQYF
V gene: TRBV18; D gene: TRBD2; J gene: TRBJ2-5; clone size: -; CDR3 DNA: TGTGCCAGCTCAATCCTAGCGGGAGAAGAGACCCAGTACTTC; CDR3 protein: CASSILAGEETQYF
V gene: TRBV9; D gene: -; J gene: TRBJ2-1; clone size: -; CDR3 DNA: TGTGCCAGCAGCGTAGCGGGGGATCCAGCGTACAATGAGCAGTTCTTC; CDR3 protein: CASSVAGDPAYNEQFF
V gene: TRBV19; D gene: -; J gene: TRBJ2-3; clone size: -; CDR3 DNA: TGTGCCAGTAGTATAGTGGCTTTACCTAGCACAGATACGCAGTATTTT; CDR3 protein: CASSIVALPSTDTQYF
V gene: TRBV20-1; D gene: TRBD2; J gene: TRBJ2-3; clone size: -; CDR3 DNA: TGCAGTGCCAGTAGGGTAGCGGGACCCACAGATACGCAGTATTTT; CDR3 protein: CSASRVAGPTDTQYF
V gene: TRBV6-1; D gene: -; J gene: TRBJ1-2; clone size: -; CDR3 DNA: TGTGCCAGCAGTGAAACGTGGGACAATAGGGCCTATGGCTACACCTTC; CDR3 protein: CASSETWDNRAYGYTF
V gene: TRBV28; D gene: -; J gene: TRBJ2-5; clone size: once; CDR3 DNA: TGTGCCAGCAGTGCAGGGGGAGGAGAGACCCAGTACTTC; CDR3 protein: CASSAGGGETQYF
V gene: TRBV6-5; D gene: TRBD1; J gene: TRBJ2-7; clone size: -; CDR3 DNA: TGTGCCAGCACCCCACTGACAGGGGGCCCCTACGAGCAGTACTTC; CDR3 protein: CASTPLTGGPYEQYF
V gene: TRBV30; D gene: TRBD1; J gene: TRBJ2-7; clone size: -; CDR3 DNA: TGTGCCTGGAAGGGGACAGGGTGGGAGCAGTACTTC; CDR3 protein: CAWKGTGWEQYF
V gene: TRBV9; D gene: TRBD1; J gene: TRBJ1-3; clone size: -; CDR3 DNA: TGTGCCTCGGGAGGGGGCGCAGGAAACACCATATATTTT; CDR3 protein: CASGGGAGNTIYF
V gene: TRBV7-9; D gene: -; J gene: TRBJ1-2; clone size: -; CDR3 DNA: TGTGCCAGCAGGCAAGCCGGGGGTAACTATGGCTACACCTTC; CDR3 protein: CASRQAGGNYGYTF
V gene: TRBV11-2; D gene: -; J gene: TRBJ1-1; clone size: -; CDR3 DNA: TGTGCCAGCAGCTTAGATATCGGACACTACATGAACACTGAAGCTTTCTTT; CDR3 protein: CASSLDIGHYMNTEAFF
V gene: TRBV24-1; D gene: TRBD1; J gene: TRBJ1-2; clone size: -; CDR3 DNA: TGTGCCACCAGTGATTTAAGCGACAGGGAGAATTCGAACTATGGCTACACCTTC; CDR3 protein: CATSDLSDRENSNYGYTF
V gene: TRBV28; D gene: -; J gene: TRBJ1-1; clone size: once; CDR3 DNA: TGTGCCAGCAGGCTCGGATCGGGACATCGTGGGACTGAAGCTTTCTTT; CDR3 protein: CASRLGSGHRGTEAFF
V gene: TRBV27; D gene: -; J gene: TRBJ2-1; clone size: -; CDR3 DNA: TGTGCCAGCAGTTTATTGGTAGTGCAGTTCTTC; CDR3 protein: CASSLLVVQFF
V gene: TRBV7-6; D gene: -; J gene: TRBJ2-3; clone size: -; CDR3 DNA: TGTGCCAGCAGCTTAGTAGGCGGATCCACAGATACGCAGTATTTT; CDR3 protein: CASSLVGGSTDTQYF
V gene: TRBV6-5; D gene: TRBD2; J gene: TRBJ2-1; clone size: -; CDR3 DNA: TGTGCCAGCAGCTTGACTAGCGGGAGCAATGAGCAGTTCTTC; CDR3 protein: CASSLTSGSNEQFF
V gene: TRBV18; D gene: -; J gene: TRBJ1-1; clone size: -; CDR3 DNA: TGTGCCAGCTCCTCCCGAGCGGATACCGAAGCTTTCTTT; CDR3 protein: CASSSRADTEAFF
V gene: TRBV2; D gene: TRBD1; J gene: TRBJ1-2; clone size: -; CDR3 DNA: TGTGCCAGCAGACCCCGGCAGGGGGCGAACTATGGCTACACCTTC; CDR3 protein: CASRPRQGANYGYTF
V gene: TRBV30; D gene: -; J gene: TRBJ2-7; clone size: -; CDR3 DNA: TGTGCCTGGAGTCGACAAGGCAACGAGCAGTACTTC; CDR3 protein: CAWSRQGNEQYF